This is a list of T cell receptor beta chains from one sample in a study of graft-versus-host responses after intestinal transplantation. Sequenced by immunoSEQ multiplex PCR; TCRdb stores in-frame clones only, minus some. Seen here are approximately 89,000 clones, around 90% observed once, and the top ten hold 0.17%. Their specific antigens are unknown. Sequencing was performed on unstimulated CD4+ T cells sorted from spleen or lymph node cells, taken before intestinal transplant. Source of these receptors: a human donor who received an intestinal transplant. Each CDR3 is given with its conserved first and last residue. Fields, in order: V gene, J gene, D gene, CDR3 length, CDR3 protein, CDR3 DNA. D genes are given only for firm matches.

TRBV30,TRBJ1-6,.,14,CAWSAKGLSSALHF,TGTGCCTGGAGTGCAAAAGGACTGTCCTCAGCCCTCCACTTT
TRBV11-2,TRBJ1-1,.,17,CASSPLAGGRENTEAFF,TGTGCCAGCAGCCCGCTTGCGGGGGGGCGAGAGAACACTGAAGCTTTCTTT
TRBV28,TRBJ2-2,TRBD2,16,CASSAIGVAGTGELFF,TGTGCCAGCAGCGCTATCGGCGTAGCGGGGACCGGGGAGCTGTTTTTT
TRBV4-1,TRBJ1-2,.,15,CASSQDPRQVYGYTF,TGCGCCAGCAGCCAAGATCCCCGACAGGTTTATGGCTACACCTTC
TRBV2,TRBJ1-5,.,13,CASMAGLNQPQHF,TGTGCCAGCATGGCAGGTCTCAATCAGCCCCAGCATTTT
TRBV7-9,TRBJ1-1,.,12,CASSLLIDGAFF,TGTGCCAGCAGCTTATTGATAGATGGAGCTTTCTTT
TRBV14,TRBJ1-1,.,13,CASSPSGVTEAFF,TGTGCCAGCAGCCCATCAGGGGTTACTGAAGCTTTCTTT
TRBV6-6,TRBJ1-2,.,14,CASIAGGGINGYTF,TGTGCCAGCATTGCGGGAGGGGGGATTAATGGCTACACCTTC
TRBV7-6,TRBJ1-6,TRBD1,14,CASSPGQGGTPLHF,TGTGCCAGCAGCCCAGGACAGGGCGGGACACCCCTCCACTTT
TRBV19,TRBJ1-5,.,14,CASSIARVGQPQHF,TGTGCCAGTAGTATAGCCAGGGTAGGACAGCCCCAGCATTTT
TRBV7-9,TRBJ2-3,.,14,CASSLDLSTDTQYF,TGTGCCAGCAGCTTAGATCTGAGCACAGATACGCAGTATTTT
TRBV6-5,TRBJ2-5,TRBD1,14,CANRASGGRETQYF,TGTGCCAACAGAGCGTCAGGGGGAAGAGAGACCCAGTACTTC
TRBV6-4,TRBJ2-7,TRBD1,19,CASSDSLGQGCLRGYEQYF,TGTGCCAGCAGTGACTCCTTGGGACAGGGTTGCTTAAGAGGCTACGAGCAGTACTTC
TRBV6-6,TRBJ2-1,.,16,CASSYSPGRNINEQFF,TGTGCCAGCAGTTACTCACCCGGGAGAAACATCAATGAGCAGTTCTTC
TRBV5-1,TRBJ2-7,TRBD1,14,CASSLVGQAYEQYF,TGCGCCAGCAGCCTAGTGGGACAGGCCTACGAGCAGTACTTC
TRBV28,TRBJ2-1,.,17,CASSTSSSGLNHNEQFF,TGTGCCAGCAGTACCTCGTCCTCAGGGCTTAACCACAATGAGCAGTTCTTC
TRBV5-1,TRBJ2-1,.,15,CASSLGDWGDNEQFF,TGCGCCAGCAGCTTGGGGGACTGGGGGGACAATGAGCAGTTCTTC